Below, 2 T cell receptor beta chains from the same sample are listed, as sequenced in a study of OX40 agonist ivuxolimab in advanced cancers. Profiled with immunoSEQ multiplex PCR; TCRdb holds only in-frame clones, not every one. The sample carries roughly 73,000 clones, just over 85% recorded once. The sample consisted of CD4+ or CD8+ T cells sorted from blood, taken in a trial of the OX40 agonist ivuxolimab. The source is an adult with an advanced solid tumor such as melanoma, head and neck, liver or kidney cancer.

The V call is TRBV6-5, the J call TRBJ2-2; 7 nucleotides match TRBD2. J was trimmed by 5 bases and V by 0 bases; bases with no gene match: 6. Germline CDR1 and CDR2: MNHEY and SVGAGI. The CDR3 is 16 amino acids. CDR3 bases: TGTGCCAGCAGTTACTCCCCTAGCGGAGATACCGGGGAGCTGTTTTTT. Translating gives CASSYSPSGDTGELFF.

The chain combines TRBV5-1 with TRBJ2-7; 7 bases align to TRBD1. The CDR3 contains 14 residues. V lost 3 bases and J lost 5; bases outside the gene matches: 8. Looked up from germline, CDR1 is SGHRS and CDR2 is YFSETQ. CDR3 sequence reads: CASSSGQDTNEQYF. CDR3 nucleotides: TGCGCCAGCAGCTCCGGACAGGACACCAACGAGCAGTACTTC.